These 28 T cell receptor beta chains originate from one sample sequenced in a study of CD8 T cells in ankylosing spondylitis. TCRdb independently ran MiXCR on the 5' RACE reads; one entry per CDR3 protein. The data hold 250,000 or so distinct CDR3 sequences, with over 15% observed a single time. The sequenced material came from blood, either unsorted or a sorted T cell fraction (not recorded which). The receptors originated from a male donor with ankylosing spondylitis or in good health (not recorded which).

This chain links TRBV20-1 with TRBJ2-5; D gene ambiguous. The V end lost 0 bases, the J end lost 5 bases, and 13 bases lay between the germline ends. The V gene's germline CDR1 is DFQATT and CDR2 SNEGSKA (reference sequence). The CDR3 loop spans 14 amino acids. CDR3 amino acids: CSARDLRVWETQYF. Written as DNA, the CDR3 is TGCAGTGCTAGAGATTTACGGGTCTGGGAGACCCAGTACTTC.

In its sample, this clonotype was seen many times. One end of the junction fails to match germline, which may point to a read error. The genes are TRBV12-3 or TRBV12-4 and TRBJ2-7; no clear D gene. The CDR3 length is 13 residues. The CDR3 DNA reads TGCGCCAGCAGCTTTTCAAGCTCCTACGAGCAGTACTTC. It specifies CASSFSSSYEQYF.

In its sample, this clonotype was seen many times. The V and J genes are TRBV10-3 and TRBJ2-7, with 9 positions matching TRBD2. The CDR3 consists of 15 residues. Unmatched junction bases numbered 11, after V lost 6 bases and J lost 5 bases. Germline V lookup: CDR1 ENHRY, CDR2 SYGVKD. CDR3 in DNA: TGTGCCATCAGATATAGCGGGAGCACTATCCACGAGCAGTACTTC. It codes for CAIRYSGSTIHEQYF.

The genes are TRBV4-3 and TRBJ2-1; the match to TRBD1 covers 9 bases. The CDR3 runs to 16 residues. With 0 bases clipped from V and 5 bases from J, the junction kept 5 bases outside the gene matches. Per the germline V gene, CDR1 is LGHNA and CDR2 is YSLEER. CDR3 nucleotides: TGCGCCAGCAGCCAAGATTGGACAGGGGTCAACAATGAGCAGTTCTTC. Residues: CASSQDWTGVNNEQFF.

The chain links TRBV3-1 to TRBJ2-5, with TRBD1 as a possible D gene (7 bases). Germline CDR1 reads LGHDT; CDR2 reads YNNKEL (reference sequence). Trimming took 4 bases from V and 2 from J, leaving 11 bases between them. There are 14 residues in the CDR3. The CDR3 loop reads CASSRRDSQETQYF. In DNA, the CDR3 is TGTGCCAGCAGCCGGCGGGACAGTCAAGAGACCCAGTACTTC.

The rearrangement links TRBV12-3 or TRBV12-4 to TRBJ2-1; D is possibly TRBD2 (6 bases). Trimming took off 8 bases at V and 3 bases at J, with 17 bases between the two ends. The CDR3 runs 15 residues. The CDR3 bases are TGTGCCAGCCAAAAGGGTAGCGGATACTACAATGAGCAGTTCTTC. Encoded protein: CASQKGSGYYNEQFF.

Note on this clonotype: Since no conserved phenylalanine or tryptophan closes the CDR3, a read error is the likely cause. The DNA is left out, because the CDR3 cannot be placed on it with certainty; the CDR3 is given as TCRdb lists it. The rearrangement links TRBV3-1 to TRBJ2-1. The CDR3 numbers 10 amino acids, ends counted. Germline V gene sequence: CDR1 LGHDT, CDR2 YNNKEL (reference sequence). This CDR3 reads CASSHETAKV.

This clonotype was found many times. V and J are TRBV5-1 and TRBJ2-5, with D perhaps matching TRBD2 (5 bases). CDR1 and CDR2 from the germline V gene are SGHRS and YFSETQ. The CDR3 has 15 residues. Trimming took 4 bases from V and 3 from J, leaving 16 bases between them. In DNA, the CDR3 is TGCGCCAGCAGCGTCATAGCGCCCTTAGAAGAGACCCAGTACTTC. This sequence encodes CASSVIAPLEETQYF.

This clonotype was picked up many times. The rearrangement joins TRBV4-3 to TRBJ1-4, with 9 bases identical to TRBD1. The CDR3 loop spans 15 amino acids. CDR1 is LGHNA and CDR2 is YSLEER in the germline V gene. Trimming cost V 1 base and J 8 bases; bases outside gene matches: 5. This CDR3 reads CASSQGTGVGEKLFF. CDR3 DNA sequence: TGCGCCAGCAGCCAAGGGACAGGGGTGGGGGAAAAACTGTTTTTT.

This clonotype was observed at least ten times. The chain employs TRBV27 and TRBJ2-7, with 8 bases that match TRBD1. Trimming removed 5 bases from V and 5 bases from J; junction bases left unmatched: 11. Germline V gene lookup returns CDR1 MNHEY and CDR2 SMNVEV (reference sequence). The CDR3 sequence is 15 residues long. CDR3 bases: TGTGCCAGCAGTCTCAACCGGGACAGGACCGACGAGCAGTACTTC. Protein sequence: CASSLNRDRTDEQYF.

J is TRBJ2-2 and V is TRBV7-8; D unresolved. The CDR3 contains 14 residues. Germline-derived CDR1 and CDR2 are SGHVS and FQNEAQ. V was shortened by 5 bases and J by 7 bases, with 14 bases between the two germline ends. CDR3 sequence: CASSPRTAIGELFF. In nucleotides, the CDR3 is TGTGCCAGCAGCCCCCGAACAGCGATCGGGGAGCTGTTTTTT.

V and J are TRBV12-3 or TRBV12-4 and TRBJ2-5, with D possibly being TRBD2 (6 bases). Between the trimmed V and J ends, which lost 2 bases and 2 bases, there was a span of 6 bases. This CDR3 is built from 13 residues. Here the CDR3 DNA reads TGTGCCAGCAGTTTACTAGCGCAAGAGACCCAGTACTTC. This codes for CASSLLAQETQYF.

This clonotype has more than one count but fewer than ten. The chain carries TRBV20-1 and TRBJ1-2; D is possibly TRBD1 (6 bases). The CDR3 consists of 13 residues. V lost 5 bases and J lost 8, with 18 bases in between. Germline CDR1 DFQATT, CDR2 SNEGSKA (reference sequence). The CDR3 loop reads CSAFHPTGTGYTF. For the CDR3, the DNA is TGCAGTGCTTTTCACCCTACAGGGACCGGCTACACCTTC.

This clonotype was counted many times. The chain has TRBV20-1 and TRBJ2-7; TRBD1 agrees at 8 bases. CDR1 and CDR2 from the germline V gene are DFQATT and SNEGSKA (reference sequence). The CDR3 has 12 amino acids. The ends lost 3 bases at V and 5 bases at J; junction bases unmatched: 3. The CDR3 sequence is CSASPGGHEQYF. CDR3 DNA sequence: TGCAGTGCTAGTCCAGGGGGCCACGAGCAGTACTTC.

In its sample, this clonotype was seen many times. DNA for the CDR3: TGCAGCGTTGAAGCAGCGGGAGGATACATGACCTACAATGAGCAGTTCTTC. Its translation: CSVEAAGGYMTYNEQFF. The rearrangement links TRBV29-1 to TRBJ2-1; 9 bases map to TRBD2. The ends lost 1 base at V and 2 bases at J; junction bases unmatched: 9. Germline V gene lookup returns CDR1 SQVTM and CDR2 ANQGSEA. The CDR3 totals 17 residues.

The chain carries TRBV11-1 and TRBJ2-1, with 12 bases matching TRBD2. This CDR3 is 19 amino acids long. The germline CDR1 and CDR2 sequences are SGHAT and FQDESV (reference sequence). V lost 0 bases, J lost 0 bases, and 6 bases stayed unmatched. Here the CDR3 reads CASSLANGLAGTSYNEQFF. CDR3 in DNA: TGTGCCAGCAGCTTAGCGAATGGACTAGCGGGGACCTCCTACAATGAGCAGTTCTTC.

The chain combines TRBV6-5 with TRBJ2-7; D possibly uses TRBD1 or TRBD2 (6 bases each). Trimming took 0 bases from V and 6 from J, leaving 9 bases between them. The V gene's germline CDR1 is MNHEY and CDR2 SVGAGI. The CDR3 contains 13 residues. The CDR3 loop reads CASSYSTGAEQYF. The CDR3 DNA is TGTGCCAGCAGTTACTCTACGGGGGCCGAGCAGTACTTC.

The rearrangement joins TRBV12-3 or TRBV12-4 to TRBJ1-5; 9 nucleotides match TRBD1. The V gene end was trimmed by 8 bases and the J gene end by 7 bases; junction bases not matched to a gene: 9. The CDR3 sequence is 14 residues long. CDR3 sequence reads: CASATGGAQQPQHF. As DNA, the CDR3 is TGTGCCAGCGCTACAGGGGGCGCCCAGCAGCCCCAGCATTTT.

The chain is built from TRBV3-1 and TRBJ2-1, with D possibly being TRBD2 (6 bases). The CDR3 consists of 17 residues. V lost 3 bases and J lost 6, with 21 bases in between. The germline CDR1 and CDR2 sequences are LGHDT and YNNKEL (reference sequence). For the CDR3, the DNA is TGTGCCAGCAGCCATGTTGGGGGAGGCCCCCCGGGCAATGAGCAGTTCTTC. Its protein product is CASSHVGGGPPGNEQFF.

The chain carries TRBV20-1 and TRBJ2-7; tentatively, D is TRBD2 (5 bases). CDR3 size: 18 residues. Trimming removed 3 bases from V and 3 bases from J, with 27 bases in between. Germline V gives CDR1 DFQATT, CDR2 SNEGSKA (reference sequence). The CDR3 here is CSASGAANKEVHYYEQYF. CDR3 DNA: TGCAGTGCTAGCGGAGCGGCCAACAAGGAGGTCCACTACTACGAGCAGTACTTC.

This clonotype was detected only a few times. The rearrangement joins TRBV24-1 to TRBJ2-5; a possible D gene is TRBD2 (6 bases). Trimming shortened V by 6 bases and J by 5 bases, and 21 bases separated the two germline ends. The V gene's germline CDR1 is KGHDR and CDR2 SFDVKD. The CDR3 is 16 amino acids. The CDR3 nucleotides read TGTGCCACCAGTATGAGGGGCTGGGGGGATGGGGAGACCCAGTACTTC. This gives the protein CATSMRGWGDGETQYF.

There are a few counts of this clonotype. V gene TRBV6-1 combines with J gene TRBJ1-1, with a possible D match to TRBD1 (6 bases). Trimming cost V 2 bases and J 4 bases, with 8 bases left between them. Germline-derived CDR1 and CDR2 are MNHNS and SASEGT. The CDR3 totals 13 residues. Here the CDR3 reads CASSERQATEAFF. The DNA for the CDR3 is TGTGCCAGCAGTGAACGACAGGCCACTGAAGCTTTCTTT.

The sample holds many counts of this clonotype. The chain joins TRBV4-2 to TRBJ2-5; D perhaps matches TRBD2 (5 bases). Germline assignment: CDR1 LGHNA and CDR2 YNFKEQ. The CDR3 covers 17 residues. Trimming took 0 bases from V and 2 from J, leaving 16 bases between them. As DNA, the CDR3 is TGTGCCAGCAGCCAAGAAGAGGGTTGGGGTTTACAAGAGACCCAGTACTTC. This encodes CASSQEEGWGLQETQYF.

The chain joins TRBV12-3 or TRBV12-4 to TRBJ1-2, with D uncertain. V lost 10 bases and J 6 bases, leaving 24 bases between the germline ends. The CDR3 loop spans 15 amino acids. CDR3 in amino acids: CATGSTPGEQDGYTF. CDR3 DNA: TGTGCCACCGGGAGCACTCCCGGGGAGCAGGATGGCTACACCTTC.

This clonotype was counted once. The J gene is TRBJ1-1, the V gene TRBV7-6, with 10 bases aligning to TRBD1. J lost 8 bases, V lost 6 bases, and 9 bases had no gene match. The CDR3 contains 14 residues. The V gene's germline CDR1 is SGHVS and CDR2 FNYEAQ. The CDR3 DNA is TGTGCCAGCAGTAGGGACAGGGGACAGGGGGAAGCTTTCTTT. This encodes CASSRDRGQGEAFF.

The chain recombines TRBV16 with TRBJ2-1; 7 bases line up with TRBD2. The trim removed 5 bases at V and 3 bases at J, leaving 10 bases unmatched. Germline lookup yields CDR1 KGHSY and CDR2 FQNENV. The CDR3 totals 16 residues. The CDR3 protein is CASSCPRLACYNEQFF. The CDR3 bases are TGTGCCAGCAGCTGCCCACGACTAGCTTGCTACAATGAGCAGTTCTTC.

The chain's CDR3 is CASSQGDEQFF. CDR3 bases: TGCGCCAGCAGCCAAGGTGATGAGCAGTTCTTC. The V and J genes are TRBV4-1 and TRBJ2-1; D is unresolved. V was clipped by 1 base and J by 8 bases, with 3 bases between them. The CDR3 has 11 residues. Germline CDR1 reads MGHRA; CDR2 reads YSYEKL.

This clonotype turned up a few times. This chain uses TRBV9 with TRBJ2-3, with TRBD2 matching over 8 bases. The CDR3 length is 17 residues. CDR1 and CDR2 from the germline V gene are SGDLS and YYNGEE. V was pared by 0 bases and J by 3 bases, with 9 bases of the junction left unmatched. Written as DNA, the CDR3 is TGTGCCAGCAGCGTAGACGGGGGGGGGCTCGGGACAGATACGCAGTATTTT. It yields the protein CASSVDGGGLGTDTQYF.